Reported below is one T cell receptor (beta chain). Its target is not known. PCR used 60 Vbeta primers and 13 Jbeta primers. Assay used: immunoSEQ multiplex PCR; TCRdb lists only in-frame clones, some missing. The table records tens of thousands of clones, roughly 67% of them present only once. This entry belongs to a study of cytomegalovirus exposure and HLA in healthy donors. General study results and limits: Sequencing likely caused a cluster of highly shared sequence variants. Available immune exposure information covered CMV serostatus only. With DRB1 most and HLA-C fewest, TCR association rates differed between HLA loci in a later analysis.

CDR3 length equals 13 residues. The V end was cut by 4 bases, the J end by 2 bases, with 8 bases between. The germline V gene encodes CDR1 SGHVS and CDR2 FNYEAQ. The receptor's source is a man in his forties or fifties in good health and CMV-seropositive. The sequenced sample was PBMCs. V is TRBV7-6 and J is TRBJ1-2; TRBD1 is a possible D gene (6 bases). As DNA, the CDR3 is TGTGCCAGCAGCTCGGACAGCAACTATGGCTACACCTTC. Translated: CASSSDSNYGYTF.